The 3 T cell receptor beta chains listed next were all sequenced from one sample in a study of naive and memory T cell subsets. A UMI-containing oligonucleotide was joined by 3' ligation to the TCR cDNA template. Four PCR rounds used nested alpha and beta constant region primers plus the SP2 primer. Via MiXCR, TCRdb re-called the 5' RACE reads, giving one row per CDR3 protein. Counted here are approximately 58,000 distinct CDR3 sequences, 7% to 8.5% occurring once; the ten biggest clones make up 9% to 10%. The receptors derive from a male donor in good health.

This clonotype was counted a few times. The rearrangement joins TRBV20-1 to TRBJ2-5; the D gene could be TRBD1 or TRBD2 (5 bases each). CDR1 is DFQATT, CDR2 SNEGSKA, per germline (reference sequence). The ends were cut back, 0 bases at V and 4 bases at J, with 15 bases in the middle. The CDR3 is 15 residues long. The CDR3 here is CSAREAVQGPETQYF. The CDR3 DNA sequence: TGCAGTGCTAGAGAGGCCGTCCAGGGACCAGAGACCCAGTACTTC.

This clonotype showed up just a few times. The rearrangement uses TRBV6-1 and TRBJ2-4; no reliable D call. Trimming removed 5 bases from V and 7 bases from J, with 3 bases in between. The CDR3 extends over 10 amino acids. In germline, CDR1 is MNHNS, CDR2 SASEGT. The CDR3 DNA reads TGTGCCAGCAGTTATAACATTCAGTACTTC. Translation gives CASSYNIQYF.

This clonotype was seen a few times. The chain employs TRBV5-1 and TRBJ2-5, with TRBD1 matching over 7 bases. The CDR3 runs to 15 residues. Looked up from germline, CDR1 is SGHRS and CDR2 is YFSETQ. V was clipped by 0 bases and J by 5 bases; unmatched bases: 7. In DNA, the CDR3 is TGCGCCAGCAGCTTGGCTCCGGGACAGAAGGAGACCCAGTACTTC. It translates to CASSLAPGQKETQYF.